This T cell receptor (beta chain) is from a study of T cells in Graves' hyperthyroidism and ophthalmopathy. Overall study context: Blood from the periphery was taken at initial diagnosis, before any treatment. The study, taken as a whole, reports: Ophthalmopathy, as predicted by the model, came a median about seven months after the prediction.

The CDR3 extends over 14 amino acids. Germline lookup yields CDR1 MNHEY and CDR2 SMNVEV (reference sequence). Trimming shortened V by 10 bases and J by 5 bases, and 20 bases separated the two germline ends. Notes on this clonotype: Its matching antigen is unknown.

From RNA transcripts, TCR beta CDR3 regions were amplified. HTBI primers were the set used in a first-round RT-PCR of the TCR CDR3. TCRdb analysed the multiplex PCR reads with MiXCR anew, one entry per CDR3 protein. The table lists under 400,000 distinct CDR3 sequences, about a sixth of them singletons. The clonotype originates from a woman aged 40 to 55 with Graves' ophthalmopathy. The sequencing input was blood. This chain links TRBV27 with TRBJ2-5; D is possibly TRBD1 (5 bases). Here the CDR3 reads CAIVSFGADETQYF. DNA of the CDR3: TGTGCCATCGTTAGTTTTGGGGCTGACGAGACCCAGTACTTC.